Presented here are 14 T cell receptor beta chains from one specimen sequenced in a study of blood T cell repertoires in COVID-19. TCRdb keeps only in-frame clones here, not all; method: immunoSEQ multiplex PCR. The sample contains 100,000 to 130,000 clones, around 82% of which appear only once. Sequencing used peripheral blood. The receptors derive from a human donor in a cohort sampled during active COVID-19.

The rearrangement uses TRBV3-1 (or the pseudogene TRBV3-2) and TRBJ1-1; D is unresolved. The CDR3 covers 15 residues. From germline, CDR1 is LGHDT and CDR2 YNNKEL (reference sequence). V lost 2 bases and J lost 4, with 14 bases in between. The CDR3 protein is CASSQHGVEATEAFF. The CDR3 DNA sequence: TGTGCCAGCAGCCAACACGGGGTCGAGGCCACTGAAGCTTTCTTT.

The V and J genes are TRBV6-5 and TRBJ1-3; the match to TRBD1 covers 10 bases. The CDR3 has 15 amino acids. Losses at the gene ends were 6 bases for V and 2 bases for J; bases not matched to a gene: 4. CDR1 and CDR2 from the germline V gene are MNHEY and SVGAGI. The CDR3 is CASRGTGVAGNTIYF. CDR3 DNA sequence: TGTGCCAGCAGAGGGACAGGGGTAGCTGGAAACACCATATATTTT.

This clone was recorded only once. The chain recombines TRBV6-5 with TRBJ1-1; 9 bases are shared with TRBD1. Germline CDR1 MNHEY, CDR2 SVGAGI. The CDR3 has 14 amino acids. Losses at the gene ends were 5 bases for V and 1 base for J; bases not matched to a gene: 2. The CDR3 DNA follows: TGTGCCAGCAGTCCACAGGGGGCGAACACTGAAGCTTTCTTT. This encodes CASSPQGANTEAFF.

This chain links TRBV27 with TRBJ1-6; D ambiguous. V was clipped by 6 bases and J by 7 bases, with 7 bases between them. CDR3 length: 12 residues. Germline CDR1 is MNHEY and CDR2 is SMNVEV (reference sequence). The CDR3: CASRRPNSPLHF. Here the CDR3 DNA reads TGTGCCAGCAGGAGGCCCAATTCACCCCTCCACTTT.

The chain combines TRBV18 with TRBJ2-7; the D gene is possibly TRBD2 (5 bases). Trimming cost V 6 bases and J 3 bases, with 12 bases left between them. CDR3 length: 13 amino acids. Germline-derived CDR1 and CDR2 are KGHSH and LQKENI. CDR3 sequence reads: CASSSPGSYEQYF. The DNA of the CDR3 is TGTGCCAGCTCGTCGCCGGGGAGCTACGAGCAGTACTTC.

The V and J genes are TRBV11-2 and TRBJ1-2, with 9 bases lining up with TRBD1. Germline-derived CDR1 and CDR2 are SGHAT and FQNNGV. Trimming at V came to 5 bases and at J to 7 bases, leaving 11 bases not matched to a gene. CDR3 length equals 15 residues. CDR3 loop: CASSPIRDRVAGYTF. The CDR3 DNA reads TGTGCCAGCAGCCCGATCCGGGACAGGGTGGCTGGCTACACCTTC.

The sample holds one count of this clone. This chain connects TRBV4-3 to TRBJ2-3, with 7 bases lining up with TRBD2. Germline V gene lookup returns CDR1 LGHNA and CDR2 YSLEER. The CDR3 consists of 13 residues. V shed 1 base, J shed 12 bases, and the junction held 7 bases outside the gene matches. CDR3 sequence: CASSQASGTPQYF. The CDR3 DNA sequence: TGCGCCAGCAGCCAAGCTAGCGGTACCCCCCAGTATTTT.

The chain employs TRBV2 and TRBJ1-4, with D possibly matching TRBD1 (6 bases). V dropped 7 bases and J dropped 7 bases, with 19 bases sitting between them. The CDR3 contains 15 residues. Germline loops: CDR1 SNHLY, CDR2 FYNNEI. CDR3 loop: CASNQPGHGGEKLFF. DNA for the CDR3: TGTGCCAGCAACCAGCCGGGACACGGAGGTGAAAAACTGTTTTTT.

The gene calls are TRBV30 and TRBJ1-1, with unresolved D. The V end was cut by 4 bases, the J end by 1 base, with 13 bases between. Germline CDR1 reads GTSNPN; CDR2 reads SVGIG (reference sequence). This CDR3 region has 14 residues. The CDR3 bases are TGTGCCTGGATGAGGCAGCCCGGGAACACTGAAGCTTTCTTT. Amino acid sequence: CAWMRQPGNTEAFF.

This chain connects TRBV6-6 to TRBJ2-3; perhaps TRBD2 as D (5 bases). Germline loops: CDR1 MNHNY, CDR2 SVGAGI (reference sequence). The CDR3 contains 15 residues. Deletions cut 0 bases from V and 1 base from J, with 8 bases between. As DNA, the CDR3 is TGTGCCAGCAGTTACTCGAAGGAGGGCACAGATACGCAGTATTTT. Protein product: CASSYSKEGTDTQYF.

The V gene is TRBV28, the J gene TRBJ2-7, with D possibly being TRBD1 (5 bases). There are 14 residues in the CDR3. From germline, CDR1 is MDHEN and CDR2 SYDVKM. The V gene lost 5 bases and the J gene lost 3 bases, with 14 bases spanning the gap. The DNA for the CDR3 is TGTGCCAGCAGTCTGCAGGGCAGATACTACGAGCAGTACTTC. Amino acids: CASSLQGRYYEQYF.

The rearrangement uses TRBV4-3 and TRBJ2-1; D gene ambiguous. V lost 4 bases and J lost 4, with 8 bases in between. This CDR3 comprises 13 residues. The germline V gene encodes CDR1 LGHNA and CDR2 YSLEER. The CDR3: CASSPNYYNEQFF. Here the CDR3 DNA reads TGCGCCAGCAGCCCCAACTATTACAATGAGCAGTTCTTC.

This clone has more than one count but fewer than ten. The chain combines TRBV7-2 with TRBJ2-5, with D uncertain. The germline V and J ends were trimmed by 4 bases and 5 bases, with 14 bases remaining between them. The germline V gene has CDR1 SGHTA and CDR2 FQGNSA. The CDR3 is made up of 14 amino acids. The CDR3 DNA follows: TGTGCCAGCAGCTCCCCGTCCTACCGGGAGACCCAGTACTTC. Its protein product is CASSSPSYRETQYF.

V is TRBV7-2 and J is TRBJ2-2, with D unresolved. Trimming took off 5 bases at V and 0 bases at J, with 10 bases between the two ends. The germline CDR1 and CDR2 sequences are SGHTA and FQGNSA. The CDR3 extends over 15 amino acids. In nucleotides, the CDR3 is TGTGCCAGCAGCCTAGGTATAGCGAACACCGGGGAGCTGTTTTTT. Its protein product is CASSLGIANTGELFF.